This T cell receptor (beta chain) comes out of a study of shared T cell receptors in the human thymus. The germline V gene has CDR1 SGHKS and CDR2 YYEKEE (reference sequence). V lost 4 bases and J lost 7, with 21 bases in between. This CDR3 is built from 16 residues. Assay used: immunoSEQ multiplex PCR; TCRdb lists only in-frame clones, some missing. Of about 730,000 clones in the sample, roughly 85% were seen once. These data were also filed under a second study, of human thymus T cells. That study adds: Corrective surgery for congenital heart defects was being performed on the healthy Finnish infants who served as donors. Corrective cardiac operations yielded the resected thymus tissue. It looked as if thymic and blood repertoires used V and J genes in a biased way. Related studies noted strongly shared thymic repertoires across unrelated people.

This rearrangement joins TRBV5-5 to TRBJ2-1; a weak D match, TRBD1 (7 bases). Input material: thymocytes. The receptor comes from a girl under three years old with a congenital heart defect. CDR3 DNA sequence: TGTGCCAGCAGCAACAGGGGCGGAGGGGAACTTAATGAGCAGTTCTTC. It is translated as CASSNRGGGELNEQFF.